Below, 32 T cell receptor beta chains from the same sample are listed, as sequenced in a study of lymphopenia after photon versus proton radiotherapy. Measured with immunoSEQ multiplex PCR; TCRdb has only the in-frame clones, and not every one. Among about 53,000 clones listed, more than 70% were seen once. Sequenced here: peripheral blood, sampled from a patient treated with photon-based radiotherapy. These receptors came from a man aged 45 to 65 with gastric cancer.

The J gene is TRBJ1-1, the V gene TRBV15; 10 nucleotides align to TRBD1. The CDR3 loop spans 17 amino acids. The junction had 10 bases not matched to a gene; V was cut back by 4 bases and J by 2 bases. The V gene's germline CDR1 is LNHNV and CDR2 YYDKDF (reference sequence). The CDR3 DNA sequence: TGTGCCACCAGCAAACGTGGACAGGGGGATTTCAACACTGAAGCTTTCTTT. Amino acids: CATSKRGQGDFNTEAFF.

The chain joins TRBV5-1 to TRBJ1-4; D unresolved. The CDR3 runs 15 residues. The V end was cut by 4 bases, the J end by 8 bases, with 18 bases between. The germline V gene has CDR1 SGHRS and CDR2 YFSETQ. CDR3 in DNA: TGCGCCAGCAGCCAACGGGAGTACGCGAGAGAAAAACTGTTTTTT. Its protein is CASSQREYAREKLFF.

The V and J genes are TRBV5-1 and TRBJ2-1; D not certain. V was pared by 2 bases and J by 6 bases, with 6 bases between. Germline-derived CDR1 and CDR2 are SGHRS and YFSETQ. The CDR3 is 12 amino acids. Written as DNA, the CDR3 is TGCGCCAGCAGCTTAGCACTCAATGAGCAGTTCTTC. This codes for CASSLALNEQFF.

CDR3 residues: CASSLPTPDEQYF. CDR3 DNA sequence: TGTGCCAGCAGTTTACCGACCCCGGACGAGCAGTACTTC. The genes are TRBV28 and TRBJ2-7; D is uncertain. V lost 2 bases and J 5 bases, leaving 10 bases between the germline ends. Germline values: CDR1 MDHEN, CDR2 SYDVKM. The CDR3 consists of 13 residues.

V gene TRBV6-5 combines with J gene TRBJ1-1, with D possibly matching TRBD1 (5 bases). The CDR3 is 15 amino acids. CDR1 is MNHEY and CDR2 is SVGAGI in the germline V gene. V lost 2 bases and J 3 bases, leaving 13 bases between the germline ends. CDR3: CASSYPGTGDTEAFF. The CDR3 region has the DNA TGTGCCAGCAGTTACCCCGGGACCGGGGACACTGAAGCTTTCTTT.

This rearrangement joins TRBV5-1 to TRBJ2-1; TRBD1 is a possible D gene (5 bases). The CDR3 has 14 residues. Germline assignment: CDR1 SGHRS and CDR2 YFSETQ. Trimming took off 0 bases at V and 5 bases at J, with 9 bases between the two ends. The CDR3 sequence is CASSLGRTNNEQFF. CDR3 nucleotide sequence: TGCGCCAGCAGCTTGGGACGGACAAACAATGAGCAGTTCTTC.

Notes on this clone: Other nucleotide sequences in the sample specify the same CDR3. The CDR3 region has the DNA TGTGCCAGCAGCCTTTTCTCTGGAAACACCATATATTTT. It codes for CASSLFSGNTIYF. This chain connects TRBV14 to TRBJ1-3; no reliable D call. V lost 4 bases, J lost 0 bases, and 4 bases lay in between. CDR1 is SGHDN, CDR2 FVKESK, per germline. The CDR3 spans 13 residues. Combining the CDR3 with reference TRBV14 and TRBJ1-3 gives the whole variable domain EAGVTQFPSHSVIEKGQTVTLRCDPISGHDNLYWYRRVMGKEIKFLLHFVKESKQDESGMPNNRFLAERTGGTYSTLKVQPAELEDSGVYFCASSLFSGNTIYFGEGSWLTVV.

This chain uses TRBV7-9 with TRBJ2-5; TRBD2 aligns across 9 bases. Germline V gene sequence: CDR1 SEHNR, CDR2 FQNEAQ (reference sequence). The junction had 7 bases not matched to a gene; V was cut back by 5 bases and J by 0 bases. The CDR3 runs to 16 residues. The chain's CDR3 is CASSPGTSRYQETQYF. For the CDR3, the DNA is TGTGCCAGCAGCCCCGGGACTAGCAGGTACCAAGAGACCCAGTACTTC.

The chain has TRBV25-1 and TRBJ2-7; 7 nucleotides align to TRBD2. Trimming took 4 bases from V and 0 from J; bases not matched to a gene: 9. Germline CDR1 MGHDK, CDR2 SYGVNS. CDR3 size: 16 residues. The CDR3 here is CASSGGLPGLSYEQYF. For the CDR3, the DNA is TGTGCCAGCAGTGGGGGACTACCGGGCCTCTCCTACGAGCAGTACTTC.

The rearrangement joins TRBV5-1 to TRBJ1-2; perhaps TRBD1 as D (6 bases). CDR1 and CDR2 from the germline V gene are SGHRS and YFSETQ. Between the trimmed V and J ends, which lost 0 bases and 4 bases, there was a span of 10 bases. The CDR3 length is 14 residues. The CDR3 here is CASSLGDTSYGYTF. CDR3 sequence (DNA): TGCGCCAGCAGCTTGGGGGACACCTCCTATGGCTACACCTTC. Looking up the rest from reference TRBV5-1 and TRBJ1-2 gives the full variable domain: KAGVTQTPRYLIKTRGQQVTLSCSPISGHRSVSWYQQTPGQGLQFLFEYFSETQRNKGNFPGRFSGRQFSNSRSEMNVSTLELGDSALYLCASSLGDTSYGYTFGSGTRLTVV.

This rearrangement joins TRBV7-2 to TRBJ2-4, with 9 bases that match TRBD2. Looked up from germline, CDR1 is SGHTA and CDR2 is FQGNSA. The CDR3 is 18 amino acids. V was pared by 1 base and J by 6 bases, with 13 bases of the junction left unmatched. CDR3 nucleotide sequence: TGTGCCAGCAGCTTAGGGACAACTGCGGGAGGGCCGGGAAACATTCAGTACTTC. The encoded protein is CASSLGTTAGGPGNIQYF. The whole variable domain, filled in from reference TRBV7-2 and TRBJ2-4, reads GAGVSQSPSNKVTEKGKDVELRCDPISGHTALYWYRQSLGQGLEFLIYFQGNSAPDKSGLPSDRFSAERTGGSVSTLTIQRTQQEDSAVYLCASSLGTTAGGPGNIQYFGAGTRLSVL.

The DNA for the CDR3 is TGCGCCAGCAGCGTCGGGACTAGCGGTTTCTACGAGCAGTACTTC. Amino acids: CASSVGTSGFYEQYF. This chain links TRBV5-1 with TRBJ2-7; 11 positions match TRBD2. The CDR3 runs to 15 residues. V was clipped by 4 bases and J by 3 bases; unmatched bases: 6. Germline CDR1 is SGHRS and CDR2 is YFSETQ. Full variable domain (remainder filled in from reference TRBV5-1 and TRBJ2-7): KAGVTQTPRYLIKTRGQQVTLSCSPISGHRSVSWYQQTPGQGLQFLFEYFSETQRNKGNFPGRFSGRQFSNSRSEMNVSTLELGDSALYLCASSVGTSGFYEQYFGPGTRLTVT.

This clone appeared a few times. V usage is TRBV20-1 and J usage is TRBJ2-6; D is unresolved. Trimming removed 7 bases at V and 6 bases at J, with 7 bases between. CDR3 length: 11 residues. CDR1 is DFQATT, CDR2 SNEGSKA, per germline (reference sequence). The CDR3 spells CSGLEANVLTF. CDR3 in DNA: TGCAGTGGTTTGGAGGCCAACGTCCTGACTTTC.

J is TRBJ1-1 and V is TRBV5-1; D not resolved. The V and J ends lost 3 bases and 4 bases respectively, with 13 bases between them. CDR3 size: 14 residues. Per germline, CDR1 SGHRS and CDR2 YFSETQ. The CDR3 loop is CASSSLTGGTEAFF. CDR3 sequence (DNA): TGCGCCAGCAGCTCCTTGACGGGTGGCACTGAAGCTTTCTTT.

The chain uses TRBV2 and TRBJ1-2, with D uncertain. Germline V lookup: CDR1 SNHLY, CDR2 FYNNEI. V was pared by 7 bases and J by 10 bases, with 22 bases between. The CDR3 loop spans 14 amino acids. CDR3 in amino acids: CASTVNSGLGVYTF. The CDR3 DNA reads TGTGCCAGCACCGTAAATTCGGGCCTCGGGGTCTACACCTTC. Drawing the rest from reference TRBV2 and TRBJ1-2, the complete variable domain is EPEVTQTPSHQVTQMGQEVILRCVPISNHLYFYWYRQILGQKVEFLVSFYNNEISEKSEIFDDQFSVERPDGSNFTLKIRSTKLEDSAMYFCASTVNSGLGVYTFGSGTRLTVV.

The genes are TRBV30 and TRBJ1-3, with D possibly TRBD1 on 5 matching bases. Germline V gives CDR1 GTSNPN, CDR2 SVGIG (reference sequence). This CDR3 is 18 amino acids long. Trimming pared 2 bases from V and 0 bases from J, leaving 20 bases between. The chain's CDR3 is CAWSIIPRAGNSGNTIYF. Here the CDR3 DNA reads TGTGCCTGGAGTATCATTCCCCGGGCAGGGAACTCTGGAAACACCATATATTTT.

This clone was counted between two and nine times. V is TRBV6-6 and J is TRBJ2-7; 7 bases line up with TRBD1. J was trimmed by 7 bases and V by 5 bases; bases with no gene match: 2. Germline CDR1 is MNHNY and CDR2 is SVGAGI (reference sequence). This CDR3 spans 11 amino acids. CDR3 sequence reads: CASSQQGEQYF. CDR3 sequence (DNA): TGTGCCAGCAGTCAACAGGGGGAGCAGTACTTC.

V and J are TRBV9 and TRBJ2-7; D may be TRBD2 (6 bases). This CDR3 region has 13 residues. Per germline, CDR1 SGDLS and CDR2 YYNGEE. The V gene lost 4 bases and the J gene lost 5 bases, with 13 bases spanning the gap. CDR3 sequence reads: CASSYQGGDEQYF. The CDR3, as DNA: TGTGCCAGCAGCTATCAGGGAGGAGACGAGCAGTACTTC.

This rearrangement joins TRBV7-3 to TRBJ2-6; no firm D call. The V gene's germline CDR1 is SGHTA and CDR2 FQGTGA. V lost 3 bases and J 0 bases, leaving 12 bases between the germline ends. The CDR3 contains 17 residues. The CDR3 loop reads CASSLDGHSSGANVLTF. DNA for the CDR3: TGTGCCAGCAGCTTGGACGGTCACAGCTCTGGGGCCAACGTCCTGACTTTC.

This clone turned up a few times. The chain uses TRBV7-9 and TRBJ2-1; TRBD1 aligns across 10 bases. The CDR3 covers 16 residues. The V gene's germline CDR1 is SEHNR and CDR2 FQNEAQ (reference sequence). With V trimmed by 1 base and J by 6 bases, 6 bases remained unmatched. CDR3 bases: TGTGCCAGCAGCTTAGGGACAGGGGGAGGAGGCAATGAGCAGTTCTTC. It encodes CASSLGTGGGGNEQFF.

The chain combines TRBV6-1 with TRBJ2-5; D is possibly TRBD1 (5 bases). Germline V gene sequence: CDR1 MNHNS, CDR2 SASEGT. This CDR3 spans 14 amino acids. V lost 2 bases, J lost 2 bases, and 9 bases lay in between. CDR3 coding DNA: TGTGCCAGCAGTGAACAGGGTAAACAAGAGACCCAGTACTTC. Translation gives CASSEQGKQETQYF.

This chain uses TRBV30 with TRBJ1-1; D uncertain. CDR1 is GTSNPN, CDR2 SVGIG, per germline (reference sequence). CDR3 size: 13 residues. Trimming pared 4 bases from V and 0 bases from J, leaving 9 bases between. The CDR3 is CAWTVGMNTEAFF. DNA for the CDR3: TGTGCCTGGACTGTGGGAATGAACACTGAAGCTTTCTTT. The entire variable domain, with the rest obtained from reference TRBV30 and TRBJ1-1, is as follows: SQTIHQWPATLVQPVGSPLSLECTVEGTSNPNLYWYRQAAGRGLQLLFYSVGIGQISSEVPQNLSASRPQDRQFILSSKKLLLSDSGFYLCAWTVGMNTEAFFGQGTRLTVV.

The chain has TRBV4-2 and TRBJ2-5; a weak D match, TRBD1 (5 bases). Germline CDR1 and CDR2: LGHNA and YNFKEQ. Trimming cost V 0 bases and J 5 bases, with 10 bases left between them. CDR3 size: 14 residues. The DNA of the CDR3 is TGTGCCAGCAGCCAAGAGGCAGGGATGGAGACCCAGTACTTC. Its protein product is CASSQEAGMETQYF.

This chain uses TRBV5-1 with TRBJ2-5, with 8 bases that match TRBD1. Per germline, CDR1 SGHRS and CDR2 YFSETQ. Trimming cost V 0 bases and J 5 bases; bases outside gene matches: 12. The CDR3 loop spans 17 amino acids. The CDR3 reads CASSLGQTGAGIETQYF. CDR3 nucleotide sequence: TGCGCCAGCAGCTTGGGCCAGACAGGGGCGGGAATTGAGACCCAGTACTTC.

The CDR3: CASTPTGRSEAFF. The CDR3 DNA sequence: TGTGCCAGCACCCCGACAGGGAGGTCTGAAGCTTTCTTT. The chain has TRBV5-6 and TRBJ1-1; TRBD1 matches at 7 bases. The germline V gene encodes CDR1 SGHDT and CDR2 YYEEEE. The CDR3 covers 13 residues. Trimming took 6 bases from V and 6 from J; bases not matched to a gene: 8.

The chain carries TRBV7-8 and TRBJ1-2, with 9 bases aligning to TRBD1. This CDR3 comprises 13 residues. Germline assignment: CDR1 SGHVS and CDR2 FQNEAQ. V shed 4 bases, J shed 6 bases, and the junction held 3 bases outside the gene matches. CDR3: CASSYRDRDGYTF. The CDR3 DNA sequence: TGTGCCAGCAGCTACCGGGACAGGGATGGCTACACCTTC.

CDR3 bases: TGCGCCAGCAGTTCAACCTCCGGGGTCTCCTACGAGCAGTACTTC. This encodes CASSSTSGVSYEQYF. The chain employs TRBV10-1 and TRBJ2-7, with D maybe TRBD2 (5 bases). There are 15 residues in the CDR3. Germline CDR1 reads WNHNN; CDR2 reads SYGVQD (reference sequence). V was shortened by 5 bases and J by 0 bases, with 14 bases between the two germline ends.

The chain uses TRBV15 and TRBJ2-1, with D perhaps assigned TRBD1 or TRBD2 (5 bases each). The ends were cut back, 3 bases at V and 4 bases at J, with 13 bases in the middle. CDR1 and CDR2 (germline): LNHNV, YYDKDF (reference sequence). The length of the CDR3 is 15 residues. CDR3 nucleotide sequence: TGTGCCACCAGCAGCGGACTCGGGGCATACAATGAGCAGTTCTTC. Translated: CATSSGLGAYNEQFF.

DNA for the CDR3: TGTGCCAGCAGTACGCACACTGAAGCTTTCTTT. It is translated as CASSTHTEAFF. This sequence joins TRBV27 and TRBJ1-1; D is unclear. The length of the CDR3 is 11 residues. Trimming removed 5 bases from V and 3 bases from J, with 4 bases in between. CDR1 and CDR2 from the germline V gene are MNHEY and SMNVEV (reference sequence).

The chain joins TRBV6-1 to TRBJ2-1; TRBD2 is a possible D gene (7 bases). The V end was cut by 8 bases, the J end by 8 bases, with 16 bases between. CDR3 length: 13 amino acids. Germline-derived CDR1 and CDR2 are MNHNS and SASEGT. CDR3 DNA: TGTGCCAGCCATAGGACTAGGGGGGATGAGCAGTTCTTC. Residues: CASHRTRGDEQFF.

The V call is TRBV5-1, the J call TRBJ2-2; D is undetermined. The CDR3 has 15 residues. V gave up 0 bases and J gave up 4 bases, with 10 bases separating them. Germline CDR1 is SGHRS and CDR2 is YFSETQ. DNA of the CDR3: TGCGCCAGCAGCTTGGAACCCCTGGCCACCGGGGAGCTGTTTTTT. Its translation: CASSLEPLATGELFF.

The chain combines TRBV28 with TRBJ2-1; D possibly corresponds to TRBD2 (5 bases). The CDR3 is 16 amino acids. V gave up 5 bases and J gave up 7 bases, with 21 bases separating them. Germline assignment: CDR1 MDHEN and CDR2 SYDVKM. The CDR3 nucleotides are TGTGCCAGCAGTCCCGACCAGAGGGTCGGGTTGAATGAGCAGTTCTTC. Protein: CASSPDQRVGLNEQFF.